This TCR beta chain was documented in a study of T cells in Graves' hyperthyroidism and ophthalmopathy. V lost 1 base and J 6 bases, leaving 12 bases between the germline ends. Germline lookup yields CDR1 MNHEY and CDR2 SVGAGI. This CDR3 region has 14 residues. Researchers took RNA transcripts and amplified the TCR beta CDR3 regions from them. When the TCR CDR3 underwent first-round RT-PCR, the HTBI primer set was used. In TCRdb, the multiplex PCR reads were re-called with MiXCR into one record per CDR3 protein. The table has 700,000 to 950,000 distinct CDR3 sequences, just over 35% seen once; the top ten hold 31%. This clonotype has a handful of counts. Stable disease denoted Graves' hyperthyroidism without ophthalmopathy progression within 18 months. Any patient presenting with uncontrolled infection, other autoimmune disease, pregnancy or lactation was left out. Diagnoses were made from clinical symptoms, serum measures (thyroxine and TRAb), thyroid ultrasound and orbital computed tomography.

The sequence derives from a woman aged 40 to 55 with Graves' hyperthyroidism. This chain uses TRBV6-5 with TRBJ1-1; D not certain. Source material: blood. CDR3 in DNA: TGTGCCAGCAGTTACTTGAGGGCAAGGGCTGAAGCTTTCTTT. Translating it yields CASSYLRARAEAFF.